These 6 T cell receptor beta chains originate from one sample sequenced in a study of T cell responses to AZD1222 COVID-19 vaccine. Assay: immunoSEQ multiplex PCR; the TCRdb copy retains only in-frame clones and omits some. Altogether tens of thousands of clones are present, approximately 85% being singletons, with the ten largest covering roughly a fifth. The sample in question was peripheral blood, obtained on day 0 of AZD1222 vaccination. Receptors were obtained from an adult in good health.

The chain combines TRBV11-2 with TRBJ1-1; D not resolved. From germline, CDR1 is SGHAT and CDR2 FQNNGV. V was cut by 5 bases and J by 1 base, with 8 bases left in between. The CDR3 length is 13 residues. The CDR3 here is CASSPRQNTEAFF. CDR3 coding DNA: TGTGCCAGCAGCCCCCGACAGAACACTGAAGCTTTCTTT.

CDR3 coding DNA: TGTGCCAGCAGCTTAGGGTTAGCGGGGGTTCTCGGGGAGCTGTTTTTT. Protein sequence: CASSLGLAGVLGELFF. The chain employs TRBV7-2 and TRBJ2-2; 9 bases are shared with TRBD2. J lost 7 bases, V lost 1 base, and 7 bases had no gene match. The CDR3 sequence is 16 residues long. The germline V gene encodes CDR1 SGHTA and CDR2 FQGNSA.

This chain links TRBV11-2 with TRBJ2-2; D perhaps matches TRBD1 (5 bases). Germline CDR1 reads SGHAT; CDR2 reads FQNNGV. CDR3 length: 15 residues. V was pared by 1 base and J by 6 bases, with 12 bases between. CDR3 in amino acids: CASSLGGSSAGELFF. The CDR3 nucleotides read TGTGCCAGCAGCTTAGGGGGCAGTTCCGCCGGGGAGCTGTTTTTT.

This clone came up a few times. The rearrangement uses TRBV7-9 and TRBJ1-5; D gene ambiguous. CDR1 is SEHNR, CDR2 FQNEAQ, per germline (reference sequence). The V and J ends lost 11 bases and 2 bases respectively, with 13 bases between them. This CDR3 region has 13 residues. CDR3 region: CAGTGAGNQPQHF. CDR3 DNA: TGTGCCGGCACGGGCGCAGGCAATCAGCCCCAGCATTTT.

The chain links TRBV7-9 to TRBJ1-4; D is unclear. The length of the CDR3 is 16 residues. Trimming pared 3 bases from V and 7 bases from J, leaving 18 bases between. Germline V CDR1 and CDR2: SEHNR, FQNEAQ (reference sequence). The CDR3: CASSFSVSAGIEKLFF. Here the CDR3 DNA reads TGTGCCAGCAGCTTCTCAGTGAGCGCGGGGATTGAAAAACTGTTTTTT.

In its sample, this clone was seen a few times. The chain joins TRBV5-6 to TRBJ1-1; perhaps TRBD1 as D (6 bases). The germline gives CDR1 SGHDT, CDR2 YYEEEE. Trimming shortened V by 4 bases and J by 8 bases, and 12 bases separated the two germline ends. CDR3 length: 12 amino acids. For the CDR3, the DNA is TGTGCCAGCAGCCTCTTAGACAGGGAAGCTTTCTTT. This gives the protein CASSLLDREAFF.